This T cell receptor beta chain comes out of a study of blood T cells in healthy people across ages. Across the whole study: Every two T cells gave about one barcoded beta molecule via template switching.

The CDR3 loop spans 13 amino acids. V was clipped by 5 bases and J by 6 bases; unmatched bases: 5. Germline V gene data show CDR1 as MNHNY and CDR2 as SVGAGI (reference sequence). The second PCR ran roughly 6 to 11 cycles with a sample-barcoded 5' primer and J-beta primers. One entry per CDR3 protein results from TCRdb running MiXCR on the 5' RACE reads. Of approximately 960,000 distinct CDR3 sequences in the sample, about 29% were seen once. In its sample, this clonotype was seen many times. These same records also appear under a second study, on T cells of mothers and their children. That report notes: The donors comprised several children and their three healthy Caucasian mothers. Compared with unrelated pairs, related mother-child pairs had slightly higher, non-significant overlap. It was observed that no persistent microchimeric T cell clones could be detected.

This chain links TRBV6-6 with TRBJ1-2; 8 bases align to TRBD1. The source is a woman in her forties in good health. The sequenced sample was blood. In DNA, the CDR3 is TGTGCCAGCAGTGACAGGGGATTTGATGGCTACACCTTC. This sequence encodes CASSDRGFDGYTF.